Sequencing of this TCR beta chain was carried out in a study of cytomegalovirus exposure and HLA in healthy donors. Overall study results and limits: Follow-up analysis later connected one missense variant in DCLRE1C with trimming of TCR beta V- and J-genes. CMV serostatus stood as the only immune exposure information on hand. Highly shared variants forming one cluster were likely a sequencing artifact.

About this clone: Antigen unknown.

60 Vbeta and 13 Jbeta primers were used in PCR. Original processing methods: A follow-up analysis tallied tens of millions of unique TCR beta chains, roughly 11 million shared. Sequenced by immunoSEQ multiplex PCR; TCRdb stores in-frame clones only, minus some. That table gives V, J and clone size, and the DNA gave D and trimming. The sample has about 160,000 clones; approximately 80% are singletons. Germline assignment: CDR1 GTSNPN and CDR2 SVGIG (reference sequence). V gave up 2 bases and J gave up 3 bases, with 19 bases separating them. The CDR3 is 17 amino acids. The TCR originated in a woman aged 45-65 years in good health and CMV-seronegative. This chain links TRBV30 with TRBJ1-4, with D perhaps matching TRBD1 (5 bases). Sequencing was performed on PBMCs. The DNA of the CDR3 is TGTGCCTGGAGTTTCTTTGGGGGGTTTTCTTCTAATGAAAAACTGTTTTTT. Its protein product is CAWSFFGGFSSNEKLFF. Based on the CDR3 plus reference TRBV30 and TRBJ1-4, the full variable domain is SQTIHQWPATLVQPVGSPLSLECTVEGTSNPNLYWYRQAAGRGLQLLFYSVGIGQISSEVPQNLSASRPQDRQFILSSKKLLLSDSGFYLCAWSFFGGFSSNEKLFFGSGTQLSVL.